One sample yielded the 7 T cell receptor beta chains listed below, sequenced in a study of shared clonotypes between healthy human individuals. Using immunoSEQ multiplex PCR, the repertoire was profiled, and TCRdb retains in-frame clones only, with some absent. The data show 2 million to 3 million clones, approximately 93% seen once. What was sequenced was naive CD4+ T cells from PBMCs. The subset is: CD45RA+ positively selected. Every receptor here comes from a man younger than 30 in good health. Some clones in this sample may be carry-over from other donors' samples.

This clone was detected only once. The gene calls are TRBV13 and TRBJ2-1; the D gene is possibly TRBD2 (6 bases). V was pared by 5 bases and J by 13 bases, with 18 bases between. This CDR3 has 13 amino acids. Germline V gives CDR1 PRHDT, CDR2 FYEKMQ (reference sequence). CDR3 region: CASSPGGGLSQFF. CDR3 nucleotide sequence: TGTGCCAGCAGCCCCGGCGGAGGACTATCTCAGTTCTTC. Complete variable domain (other parts from reference TRBV13 and TRBJ2-1): AAGVIQSPRHLIKEKRETATLKCYPIPRHDTVYWYQQGPGQDPQFLISFYEKMQSDKGSIPDRFSAQQFSDYHSELNMSSLELGDSALYFCASSPGGGLSQFFGPGTRLTVL.

This clone was seen more than once but under ten times. The DNA for the CDR3 is TGTGCCAGCACCCTTTGGGGTAATGAAAAACTGTTTTTT. It yields the protein CASTLWGNEKLFF. The rearrangement uses TRBV2 and TRBJ1-4, with D uncertain. This CDR3 is 13 amino acids long. CDR1 and CDR2 from the germline V gene are SNHLY and FYNNEI. The V end was cut by 7 bases, the J end by 4 bases, with 10 bases between.

This clone was counted a few times. The chain is built from TRBV6-1 and TRBJ1-1, with a weak D call TRBD1 (6 bases). The ends were cut back, 9 bases at V and 13 bases at J, with 27 bases in the middle. CDR1 MNHNS and CDR2 SASEGT come from the germline V gene. The CDR3 contains 14 residues. For the CDR3, the DNA is TGTGCCAGTATTTCACCCGGGACACACTCCCGCCTTTTCTTT. Translating it yields CASISPGTHSRLFF.

The chain combines TRBV5-4 with TRBJ2-7; maybe TRBD2 (5 bases). The V end was cut by 4 bases, the J end by 4 bases, with 18 bases between. The CDR3 totals 15 residues. Germline V gene lookup returns CDR1 SGHNT and CDR2 YYREEE (reference sequence). The CDR3 DNA follows: TGTGCCAGCAGCACCAAACTCGGGGTCACATACGAGCAGTACTTC. Translating it yields CASSTKLGVTYEQYF.

CDR3 in DNA: TGTGCCAGCCAGGGTATCTCCCTTGACGAGCAGTACTTC. Protein product: CASQGISLDEQYF. The rearrangement joins TRBV28 to TRBJ2-7, with D tentatively TRBD1 (5 bases). V lost 8 bases to trimming and J lost 5 bases, with 16 bases between them. From germline, CDR1 is MDHEN and CDR2 SYDVKM. This CDR3 contains 13 residues.

About this clone itself: The identical CDR3 is also encoded by other nucleotide sequences in the sample. The gene calls are TRBV18 and TRBJ1-5; 7 bases match TRBD1. V lost 3 bases to trimming and J lost 8 bases; unmatched junction nucleotides: 7. Per the germline V gene, CDR1 is KGHSH and CDR2 is LQKENI. CDR3 length: 14 amino acids. DNA of the CDR3: TGTGCCAGCTCACCCCGGCAGGGGGGAGAGCCCCAGCATTTT. Translated: CASSPRQGGEPQHF.

The gene calls are TRBV5-8 and TRBJ2-5; a weak D match, TRBD2 (6 bases). The CDR3 consists of 14 residues. Trimming pared 1 base from V and 4 bases from J, leaving 11 bases between. Germline loops: CDR1 SGHTS, CDR2 YDEGEE. The CDR3 DNA reads TGTGCCAGCAGCTTGTCGGCGGGATTAGAGACCCAGTACTTC. Protein: CASSLSAGLETQYF.